Listed below are T cell receptor beta chains from one sample, sequenced in a study of graft-versus-host responses after intestinal transplantation. The antigens of these receptors remain unknown. Profiled with immunoSEQ multiplex PCR; TCRdb holds only in-frame clones, not every one. The sample contains 85,000 to 100,000 clones, 90% of which appear only once. The starting material was unstimulated CD4+ T cells sorted from spleen or lymph node cells, obtained before intestinal transplant. The receptors derive from a human donor who received an intestinal transplant. The CDR3 runs from the conserved cysteine through the conserved F or W. Fields, in order: D gene, V gene, J gene, CDR3 protein. A D gene is named only where the DNA matches it firmly.

d_gene: -
v_gene: TRBV7-9
j_gene: TRBJ2-5
CDR3aa: CASSNGGSGTQYF

d_gene: -
v_gene: TRBV5-4
j_gene: TRBJ1-3
CDR3aa: CASSLAEAGSGNTIYF

d_gene: -
v_gene: TRBV9
j_gene: TRBJ2-1
CDR3aa: CASSMRSGREQFF

d_gene: -
v_gene: TRBV2
j_gene: TRBJ2-3
CDR3aa: CASTAEPSSDTQYF

d_gene: -
v_gene: TRBV18
j_gene: TRBJ2-5
CDR3aa: CASTNHSLETQYF

d_gene: -
v_gene: TRBV7-2
j_gene: TRBJ2-1
CDR3aa: CASSGGLYNEQFF

d_gene: -
v_gene: TRBV11-2
j_gene: TRBJ2-5
CDR3aa: CASSPRSMLETQYF

d_gene: -
v_gene: TRBV2
j_gene: TRBJ1-5
CDR3aa: CASTPREDQPQHF

d_gene: -
v_gene: TRBV10-3
j_gene: TRBJ1-5
CDR3aa: CAISDPGGGNQPQHF

d_gene: -
v_gene: TRBV6-5
j_gene: TRBJ1-2
CDR3aa: CASSYDSTGSGYTF

d_gene: -
v_gene: TRBV18
j_gene: TRBJ1-1
CDR3aa: CASSLSDREAFF

d_gene: -
v_gene: TRBV2
j_gene: TRBJ2-7
CDR3aa: CASAREVAGEQYF

d_gene: TRBD1
v_gene: TRBV5-6
j_gene: TRBJ1-1
CDR3aa: CASSFGDRNTEAFF

d_gene: -
v_gene: TRBV19
j_gene: TRBJ1-4
CDR3aa: CASSLRGDPGEKLFF

d_gene: -
v_gene: TRBV5-1
j_gene: TRBJ2-7
CDR3aa: CASSFQGYEQYF

d_gene: TRBD2
v_gene: TRBV5-4
j_gene: TRBJ2-3
CDR3aa: CASSLGVRGGGPDTQYF

d_gene: TRBD1
v_gene: TRBV6-5
j_gene: TRBJ1-1
CDR3aa: CASSSRTGLRAFF

d_gene: TRBD1
v_gene: TRBV6-5
j_gene: TRBJ1-3
CDR3aa: CASRRDSSSGNTIYF

d_gene: -
v_gene: TRBV5-1
j_gene: TRBJ1-2
CDR3aa: CASSQDSLYGYTF

d_gene: TRBD2
v_gene: TRBV5-6
j_gene: TRBJ2-7
CDR3aa: CASSLEGRGYEQYF

d_gene: -
v_gene: TRBV7-9
j_gene: TRBJ1-1
CDR3aa: CASSPLTGLGTEAFF

d_gene: TRBD1
v_gene: TRBV10-3
j_gene: TRBJ1-1
CDR3aa: CAIRTGGNTEAFF

d_gene: -
v_gene: TRBV1
j_gene: TRBJ2-2
CDR3aa: CTSSQDDGGFTGELFF

d_gene: -
v_gene: TRBV20-1
j_gene: TRBJ1-2
CDR3aa: CSGGGDYGYTF

d_gene: TRBD1
v_gene: TRBV18
j_gene: TRBJ2-2
CDR3aa: CASLRTGRGGELFF

d_gene: TRBD1
v_gene: TRBV6-6
j_gene: TRBJ1-4
CDR3aa: CASSRRGSYEKLFF

d_gene: TRBD1
v_gene: TRBV2
j_gene: TRBJ2-7
CDR3aa: CASRGTGGYEQYF

d_gene: -
v_gene: TRBV7-6
j_gene: TRBJ2-3
CDR3aa: CASSFSGGLRDTQYF

d_gene: TRBD2
v_gene: TRBV18
j_gene: TRBJ2-1
CDR3aa: CASSPQRGNEQFF

d_gene: TRBD2
v_gene: TRBV10-3
j_gene: TRBJ2-3
CDR3aa: CAIGTSGGATDTQYF

d_gene: -
v_gene: TRBV2
j_gene: TRBJ2-7
CDR3aa: CASGSRGPYEQYF

d_gene: TRBD1
v_gene: TRBV6-5
j_gene: TRBJ1-5
CDR3aa: CASSRQGLGQPQHF

d_gene: TRBD1
v_gene: TRBV29-1
j_gene: TRBJ2-7
CDR3aa: CSAVTGGIDEQYF

d_gene: TRBD1
v_gene: TRBV29-1
j_gene: TRBJ2-5
CDR3aa: CSVQPGTEETQYF

d_gene: TRBD1
v_gene: TRBV19
j_gene: TRBJ2-3
CDR3aa: CASSMGRTGSDTQYF

d_gene: -
v_gene: TRBV7-9
j_gene: TRBJ2-7
CDR3aa: CASSLRDEQYF

d_gene: -
v_gene: TRBV19
j_gene: TRBJ1-6
CDR3aa: CASSIDSVGSSYNSPLHF

d_gene: -
v_gene: TRBV6-5
j_gene: TRBJ1-1
CDR3aa: CASSINTEAFF

d_gene: -
v_gene: TRBV2
j_gene: TRBJ2-5
CDR3aa: CASKGGPNQETQYF

d_gene: TRBD2
v_gene: TRBV11-2
j_gene: TRBJ2-3
CDR3aa: CASSPTGGNYDTQYF

d_gene: TRBD1
v_gene: TRBV6-5
j_gene: TRBJ1-3
CDR3aa: CASRQGQLNTIYF

d_gene: TRBD2
v_gene: TRBV19
j_gene: TRBJ2-7
CDR3aa: CASSRGGSSYEQYF

d_gene: -
v_gene: TRBV7-9
j_gene: TRBJ1-1
CDR3aa: CASSPRAEAFF